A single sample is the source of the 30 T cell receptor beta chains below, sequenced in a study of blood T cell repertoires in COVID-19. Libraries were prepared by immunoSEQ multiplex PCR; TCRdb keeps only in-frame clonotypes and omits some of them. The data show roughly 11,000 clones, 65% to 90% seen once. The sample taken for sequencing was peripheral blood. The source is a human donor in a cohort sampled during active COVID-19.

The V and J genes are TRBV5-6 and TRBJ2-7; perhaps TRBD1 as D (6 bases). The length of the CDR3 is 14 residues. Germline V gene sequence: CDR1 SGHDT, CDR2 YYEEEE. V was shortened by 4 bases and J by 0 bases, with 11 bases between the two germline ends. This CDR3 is CASSPRTVSYEQYF. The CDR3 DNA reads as TGTGCCAGCAGCCCTCGGACAGTCTCCTACGAGCAGTACTTC.

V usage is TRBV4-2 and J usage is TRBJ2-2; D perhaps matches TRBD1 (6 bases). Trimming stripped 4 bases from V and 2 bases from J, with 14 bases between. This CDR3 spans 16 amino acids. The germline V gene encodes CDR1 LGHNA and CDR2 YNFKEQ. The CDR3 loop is CASSPPGARNTGELFF. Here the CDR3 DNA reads TGTGCCAGCAGCCCCCCAGGGGCGCGAAACACCGGGGAGCTGTTTTTT.

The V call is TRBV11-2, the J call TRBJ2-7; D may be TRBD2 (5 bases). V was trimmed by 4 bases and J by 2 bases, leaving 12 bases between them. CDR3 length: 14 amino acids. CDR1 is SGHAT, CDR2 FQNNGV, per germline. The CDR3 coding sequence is TGTGCCAGCAGCTCACTAGTTGCGACCTACGAGCAGTACTTC. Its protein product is CASSSLVATYEQYF.

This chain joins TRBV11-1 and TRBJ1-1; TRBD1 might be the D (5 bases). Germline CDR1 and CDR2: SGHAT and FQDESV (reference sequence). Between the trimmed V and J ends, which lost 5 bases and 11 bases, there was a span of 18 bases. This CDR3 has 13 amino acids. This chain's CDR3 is CASSRGHSREAFF. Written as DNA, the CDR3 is TGTGCCAGCAGCCGCGGACATAGTCGAGAGGCTTTCTTT.

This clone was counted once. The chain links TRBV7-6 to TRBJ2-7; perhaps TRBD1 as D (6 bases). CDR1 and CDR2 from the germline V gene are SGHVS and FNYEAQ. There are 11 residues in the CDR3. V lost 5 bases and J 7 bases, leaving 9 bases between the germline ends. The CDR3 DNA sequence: TGTGCCAGCAGCACAGGGACGGAGCAGTACTTC. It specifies CASSTGTEQYF.

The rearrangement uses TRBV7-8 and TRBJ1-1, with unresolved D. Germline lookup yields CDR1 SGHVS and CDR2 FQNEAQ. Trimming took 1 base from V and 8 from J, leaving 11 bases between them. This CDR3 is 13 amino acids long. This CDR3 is CASSLETQPEAFF. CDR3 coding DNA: TGTGCCAGCAGCTTAGAGACACAGCCAGAAGCTTTCTTT.

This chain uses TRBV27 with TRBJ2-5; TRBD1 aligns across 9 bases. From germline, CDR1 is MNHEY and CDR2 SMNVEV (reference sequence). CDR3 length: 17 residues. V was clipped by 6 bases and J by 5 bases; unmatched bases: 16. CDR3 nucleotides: TGTGCCAGCAGCACTGTACAGGGGGCGCGGGAGTCGGAGACCCAGTACTTC. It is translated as CASSTVQGARESETQYF.

The CDR3 loop reads CARFPRDRGRDIQYF. In nucleotides, the CDR3 is TGTGCCAGGTTCCCCCGGGACAGGGGAAGGGACATTCAGTACTTC. This sequence joins TRBV6-4 and TRBJ2-4; 10 positions match TRBD1. With 9 bases clipped from V and 8 bases from J, the junction kept 13 bases outside the gene matches. CDR1 is MRHNA, CDR2 SNTAGT, per germline. CDR3 length equals 15 residues.

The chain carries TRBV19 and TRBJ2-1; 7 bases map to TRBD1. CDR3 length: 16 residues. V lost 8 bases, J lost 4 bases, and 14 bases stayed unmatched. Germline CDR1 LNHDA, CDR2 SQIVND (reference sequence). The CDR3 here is CASPPPGQHPYNEQFF. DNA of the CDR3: TGTGCCAGTCCACCCCCGGGACAGCACCCATACAATGAGCAGTTCTTC.

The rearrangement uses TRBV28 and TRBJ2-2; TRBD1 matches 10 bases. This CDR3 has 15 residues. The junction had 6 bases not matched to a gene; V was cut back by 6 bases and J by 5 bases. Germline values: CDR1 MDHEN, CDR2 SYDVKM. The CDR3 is CASSLGTGVTGELFF. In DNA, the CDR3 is TGTGCCAGCAGCCTCGGGACAGGGGTGACCGGGGAGCTGTTTTTT.

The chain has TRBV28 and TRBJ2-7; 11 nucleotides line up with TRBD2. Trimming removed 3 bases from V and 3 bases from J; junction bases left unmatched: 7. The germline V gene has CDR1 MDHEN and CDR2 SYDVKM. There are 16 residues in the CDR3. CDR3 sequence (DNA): TGTGCCAGCAGTTTGCTAGCGGGGGGTCCCGTCTACGAGCAGTACTTC. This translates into CASSLLAGGPVYEQYF.

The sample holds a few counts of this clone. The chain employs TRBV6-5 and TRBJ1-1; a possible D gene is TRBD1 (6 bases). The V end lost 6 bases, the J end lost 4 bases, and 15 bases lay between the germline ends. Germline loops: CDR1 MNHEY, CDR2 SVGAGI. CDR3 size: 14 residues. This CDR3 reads CASRGEGRGTEAFF. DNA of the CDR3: TGTGCCAGCAGGGGGGAGGGCAGGGGCACTGAAGCTTTCTTT.

Here the CDR3 reads CASSQVRGTGELFF. The CDR3 nucleotides are TGTGCCAGCAGCCAAGTACGAGGAACCGGGGAGCTGTTTTTT. The chain recombines TRBV3-1 (or the pseudogene TRBV3-2) with TRBJ2-2; D remains unclear. Germline CDR1 is LGHDT and CDR2 is YNNKEL (reference sequence). Trimming stripped 1 base from V and 5 bases from J, with 8 bases between. CDR3 length equals 14 residues.

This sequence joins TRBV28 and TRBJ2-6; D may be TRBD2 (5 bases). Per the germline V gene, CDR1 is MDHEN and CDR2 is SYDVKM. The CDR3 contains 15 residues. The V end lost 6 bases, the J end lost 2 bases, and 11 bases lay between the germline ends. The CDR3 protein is CASSPAGAGANVLTF. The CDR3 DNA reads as TGTGCCAGCAGCCCCGCGGGCGCTGGGGCCAACGTCCTGACTTTC.

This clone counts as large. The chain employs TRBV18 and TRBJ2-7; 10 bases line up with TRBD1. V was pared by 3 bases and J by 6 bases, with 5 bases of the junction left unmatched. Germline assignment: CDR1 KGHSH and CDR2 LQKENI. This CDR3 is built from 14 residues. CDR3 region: CASSPGTGAGEQYF. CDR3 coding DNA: TGTGCCAGCTCACCCGGGACAGGGGCTGGCGAGCAGTACTTC.

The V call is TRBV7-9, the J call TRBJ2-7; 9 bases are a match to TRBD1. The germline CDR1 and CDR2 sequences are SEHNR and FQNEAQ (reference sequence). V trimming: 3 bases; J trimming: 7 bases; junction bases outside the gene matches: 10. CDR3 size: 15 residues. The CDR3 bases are TGTGCCAGCAGCTTCGGACAGGGGAGTTCGAGGGAGCAGTACTTC. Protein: CASSFGQGSSREQYF.

The CDR3 spells CASSLVALTEAFF. Written as DNA, the CDR3 is TGTGCCAGCAGCTTAGTAGCGCTCACTGAAGCTTTCTTT. The chain employs TRBV11-2 and TRBJ1-1; the D is unclear. The CDR3 totals 13 residues. Trimming took 1 base from V and 4 from J, leaving 7 bases between them. The germline gives CDR1 SGHAT, CDR2 FQNNGV.

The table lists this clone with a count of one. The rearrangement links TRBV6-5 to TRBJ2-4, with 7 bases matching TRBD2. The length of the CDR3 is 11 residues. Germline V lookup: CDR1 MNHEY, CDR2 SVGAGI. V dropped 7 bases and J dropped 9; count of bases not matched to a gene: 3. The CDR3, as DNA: TGTGCCAGCAAATCGGGGGGCATTCAGTACTTC. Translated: CASKSGGIQYF.

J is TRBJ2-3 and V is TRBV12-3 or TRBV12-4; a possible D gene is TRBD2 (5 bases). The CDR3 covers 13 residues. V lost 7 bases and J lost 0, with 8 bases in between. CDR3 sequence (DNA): TGTGCCAGCACGGGGTTCAGCACAGATACGCAGTATTTT. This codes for CASTGFSTDTQYF.

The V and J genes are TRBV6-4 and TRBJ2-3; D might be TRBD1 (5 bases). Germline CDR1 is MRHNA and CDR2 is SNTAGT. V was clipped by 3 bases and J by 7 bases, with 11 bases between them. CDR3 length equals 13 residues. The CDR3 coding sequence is TGTGCCAGCAGTGAACAGGCCCGGTATACGCAGTATTTT. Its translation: CASSEQARYTQYF.

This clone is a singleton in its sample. CDR3 sequence (DNA): TGCGCCAGCAGCTTCTCCCCTAATGAAAAACTGTTTTTT. This sequence encodes CASSFSPNEKLFF. The rearrangement links TRBV5-1 to TRBJ1-4; D not certain. CDR1 SGHRS and CDR2 YFSETQ come from the germline V gene. The CDR3 extends over 13 amino acids. Deletions cut 2 bases from V and 3 bases from J, with 5 bases between.

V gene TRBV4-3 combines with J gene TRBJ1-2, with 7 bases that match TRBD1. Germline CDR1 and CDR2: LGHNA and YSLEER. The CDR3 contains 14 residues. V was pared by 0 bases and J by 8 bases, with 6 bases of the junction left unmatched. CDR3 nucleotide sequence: TGCGCCAGCAGCCAAGAAGACAGGGTCGGGGGCTACACCTTC. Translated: CASSQEDRVGGYTF.

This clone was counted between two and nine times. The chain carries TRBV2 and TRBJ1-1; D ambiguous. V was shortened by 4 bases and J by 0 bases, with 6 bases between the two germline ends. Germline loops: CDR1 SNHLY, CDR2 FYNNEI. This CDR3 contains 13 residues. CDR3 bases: TGTGCCAGCAGTGGTAGTCTGAACACTGAAGCTTTCTTT. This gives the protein CASSGSLNTEAFF.

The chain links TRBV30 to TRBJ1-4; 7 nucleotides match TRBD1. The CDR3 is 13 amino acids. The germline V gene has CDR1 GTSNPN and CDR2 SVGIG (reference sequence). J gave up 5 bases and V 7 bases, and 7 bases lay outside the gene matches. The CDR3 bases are TGTGCCTTCCGGGACAGACGAAATGAAAAACTGTTTTTT. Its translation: CAFRDRRNEKLFF.

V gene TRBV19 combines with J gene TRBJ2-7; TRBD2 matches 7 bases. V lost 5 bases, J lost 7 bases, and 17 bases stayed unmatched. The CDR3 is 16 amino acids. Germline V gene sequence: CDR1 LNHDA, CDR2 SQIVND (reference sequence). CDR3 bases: TGTGCCAGTAGTCCCGGGAGGTTGCGGGGGTCGAGGGAGCAGTACTTC. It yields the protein CASSPGRLRGSREQYF.

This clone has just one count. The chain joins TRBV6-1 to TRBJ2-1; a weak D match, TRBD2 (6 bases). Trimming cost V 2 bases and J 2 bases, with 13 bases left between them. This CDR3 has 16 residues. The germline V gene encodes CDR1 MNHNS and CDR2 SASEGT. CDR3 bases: TGTGCCAGCAGTGAACAGTGGGAGGCTACCTACAATGAGCAGTTCTTC. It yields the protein CASSEQWEATYNEQFF.

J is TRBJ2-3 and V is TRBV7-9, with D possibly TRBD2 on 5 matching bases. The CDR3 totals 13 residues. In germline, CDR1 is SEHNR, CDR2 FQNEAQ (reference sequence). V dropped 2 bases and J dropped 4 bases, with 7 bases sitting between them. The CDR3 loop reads CASSLTGADTQYF. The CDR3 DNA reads TGTGCCAGCAGCTTAACCGGGGCAGATACGCAGTATTTT.

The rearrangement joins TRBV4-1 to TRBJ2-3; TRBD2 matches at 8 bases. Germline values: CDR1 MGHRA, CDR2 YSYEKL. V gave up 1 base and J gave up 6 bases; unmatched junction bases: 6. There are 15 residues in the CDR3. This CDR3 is CASSQAGGPWDTQYF. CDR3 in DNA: TGCGCCAGCAGCCAAGCGGGGGGGCCATGGGATACGCAGTATTTT.

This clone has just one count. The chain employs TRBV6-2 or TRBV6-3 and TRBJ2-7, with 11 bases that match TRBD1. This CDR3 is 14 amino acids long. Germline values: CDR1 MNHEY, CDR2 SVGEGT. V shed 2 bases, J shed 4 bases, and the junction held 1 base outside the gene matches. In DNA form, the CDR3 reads TGTGCCAGCAGTTACGGGACAGGGGGATACGAGCAGTACTTC. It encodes CASSYGTGGYEQYF.

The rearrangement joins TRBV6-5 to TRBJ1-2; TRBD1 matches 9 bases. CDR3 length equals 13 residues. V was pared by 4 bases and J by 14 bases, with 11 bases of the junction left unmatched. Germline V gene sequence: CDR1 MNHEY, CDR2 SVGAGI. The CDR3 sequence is CASSSLPGQGYTF. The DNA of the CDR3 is TGTGCCAGCAGTTCCCTTCCGGGACAGGGTTATACCTTC.